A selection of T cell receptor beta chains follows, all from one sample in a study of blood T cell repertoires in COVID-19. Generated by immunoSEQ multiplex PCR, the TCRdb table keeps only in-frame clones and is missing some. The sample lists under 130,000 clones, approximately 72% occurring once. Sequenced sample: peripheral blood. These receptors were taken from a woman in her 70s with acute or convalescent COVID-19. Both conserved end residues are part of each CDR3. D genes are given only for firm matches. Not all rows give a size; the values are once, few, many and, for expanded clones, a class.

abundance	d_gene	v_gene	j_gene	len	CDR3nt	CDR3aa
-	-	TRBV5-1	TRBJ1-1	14	TGCGCCAGCAGCTCGAGCGTCGAGAACACTGAAGCTTTCTTT	CASSSSVENTEAFF
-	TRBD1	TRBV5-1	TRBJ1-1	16	TGCGCCAGCAGCTTACGCCCCGGACAGGGACGGACTGAAGCTTTCTTT	CASSLRPGQGRTEAFF
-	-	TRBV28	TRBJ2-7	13	TGTGCCAGCAGTTTAGCGGTAGCCTACGAGCAGTACTTC	CASSLAVAYEQYF
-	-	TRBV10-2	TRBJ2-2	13	TGCGCCAGCAGTCCCCACAGGACCGGGGAGCTGTTTTTT	CASSPHRTGELFF
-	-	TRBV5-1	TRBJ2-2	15	TGCGCCAGCAGCTTGGCCCAGACGAACACCGGGGAGCTGTTTTTT	CASSLAQTNTGELFF
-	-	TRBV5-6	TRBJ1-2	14	TGTGCCAGCAGCTTGGCTGGACAAAACTATGGCTACACCTTC	CASSLAGQNYGYTF
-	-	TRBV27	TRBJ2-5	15	TGTGCCAGCAGTTTAGGGGGCTCAACGCGGGAGACCCAGTACTTC	CASSLGGSTRETQYF
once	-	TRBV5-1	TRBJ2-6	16	TGCGCCAGCAGCGTAGCTCCGGGGTCGGGGGCCAACGTCCTGACTTTC	CASSVAPGSGANVLTF
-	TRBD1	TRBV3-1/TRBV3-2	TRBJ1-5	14	TGTGCCAGCAGCCGACAGGGGCACAATCAGCCCCAGCATTTT	CASSRQGHNQPQHF
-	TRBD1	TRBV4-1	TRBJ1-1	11	TGCGCCAGCAGCCCTGGGACAGGGGCTTTCTTT	CASSPGTGAFF
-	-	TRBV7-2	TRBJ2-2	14	TGTGCCAGCAGCCCTACTCGGAACACCGGGGAGCTGTTTTTT	CASSPTRNTGELFF
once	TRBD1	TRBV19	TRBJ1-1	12	TGTGCCAGTAGTGTTCAGGGGGCCCAAGCTTTCTTT	CASSVQGAQAFF
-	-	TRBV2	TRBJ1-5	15	TGTGCCAGCAGTGATCGTCAGCGTGGCGTTCAGCCCCAGCATTTT	CASSDRQRGVQPQHF